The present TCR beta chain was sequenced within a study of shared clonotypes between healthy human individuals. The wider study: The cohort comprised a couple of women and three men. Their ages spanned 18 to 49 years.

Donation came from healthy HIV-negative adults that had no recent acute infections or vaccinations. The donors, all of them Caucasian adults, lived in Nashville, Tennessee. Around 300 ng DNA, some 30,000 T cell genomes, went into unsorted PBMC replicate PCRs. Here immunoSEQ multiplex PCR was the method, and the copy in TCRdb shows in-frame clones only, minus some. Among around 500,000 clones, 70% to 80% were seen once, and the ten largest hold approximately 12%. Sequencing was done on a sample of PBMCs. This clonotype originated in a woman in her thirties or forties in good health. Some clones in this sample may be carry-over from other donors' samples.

The DNA for the CDR3 is TGTGCCACCAGCAGCACAGGGGGCCCCGGGGAGACCCAGTACTTC. This codes for CATSSTGGPGETQYF. The gene calls are TRBV15 and TRBJ2-5; TRBD1 matches 9 bases. V was clipped by 3 bases and J by 5 bases; unmatched bases: 7. CDR1 is LNHNV, CDR2 YYDKDF, per germline (reference sequence). CDR3 length: 15 residues.